This TCR beta chain was identified in a study of CXCR3-negative and CXCR3-positive naive CD8 T cells (dated 2019 in TCRdb). In the study overall: In total, 110 million to 150 million TRB reads were obtained, corresponding to roughly 1.5 +/- 0.3 million reads per library. Diversity and physicochemical repertoire analyses covered roughly eleven donors pooled from two independent experiments. For the TRBV-TRBJ cluster analysis, the naive subsets came from roughly 5 donors, while the memory cells came from 3 donors. Summary of the overall study and its limitations: Because surface CD5, which is linked to self-reactivity in mice, was comparable between the naive subsets, TCR interaction strength was also inferred from the physicochemical properties of TRB CDR3s. Naive CXCR3-negative and CXCR3-positive cells from the same donor showed similar TRBV-TRBJ usage, whereas memory cells showed distinct patterns. Freshly isolated PBMCs were used for most assays because CXCR3 expression partially decreased after cryopreservation. Both naive subsets had comparably high repertoire diversity, while memory CD8+ T cells had much lower repertoire diversity.

The sequencer was a NextSeq 550. The Human TCR Profiling Kit (MiLaboratory) was used to make UMI-labeled 5' RACE TRB cDNA libraries. cDNA synthesis used the entire amount of extracted RNA, and PCR amplification then used the entire amount of cDNA produced. Libraries were prepared in parallel with an identical number of PCR cycles. The paper's data handling went like this. About 53,000 +/- 9,400 unique UMI-labeled TRB cDNA molecules per library were extracted with MIGEC and MiXCR, with at least two reads per UMI required. An average of around 40,000 +/- 10,000 functional in-frame TRB CDR3 nucleotide clonotypes without stop codons was found per library. After each sample was downsampled to 5000 UMI-labeled TRB molecules, VDJtools was used to calculate diversity metrics such as normalized Shannon-Wiener and Chao1. VDJtools computed clonotype-size-weighted physicochemical properties of the central five CDR3 residues: interaction energy, strength, volume and Kidera factor 4. TCRdb reprocessed the reads, and each CDR3 protein sequence is entered once, without DNA. Clone size and V and J calls follow TCRdb, not the original study. The table kept for this sample lists tens of thousands of distinct CDR3 sequences. The ten top clones hold roughly 15% of the sample.

The CDR3, cysteine through phenylalanine, is 13 amino acids long. No DNA is recorded. The germline V gene yields SGHRS for CDR1 and YFSETQ for CDR2. For every CD8+ T cell subset, over 250,000 cells were flow-sorted straight into RLT lysis buffer, and each subset was sorted in triplicate. Standard density gradient centrifugation was used to isolate peripheral blood mononuclear cells from buffy coats. Total RNA was extracted from sorted cells using an RNeasy Mini Kit. In the case of this clonotype: What antigen it recognizes has not been identified.

The material sequenced was memory CD8+ T cells from blood. The cell subset or site label of this sample denotes: conventional CD8+ memory T cells (TMEM), sorted as controls. The rearrangement combines TRBV5-1 with TRBJ2-4; TCRdb calls TRBD2, which cannot be checked without DNA. The receptor's source is a human donor in good health. Some clones in this sample may be carry-over from other donors' samples. CDR3 region: CASSFWGGDIQYF.